This T cell receptor beta chain stems from a study of blood T cell repertoires in COVID-19. The authors' processing: Using reference gene primer amplification, nucleated cell counts were estimated. Method: immunoSEQ multiplex PCR; TCRdb's copy keeps in-frame clones and lacks some. V, J and clone size were drawn from that table, and D and trimming were deduced from the DNA. Among approximately 470,000 clones listed, roughly nine tenths were seen once. Trimming took 4 bases from V and 4 from J, leaving 15 bases between them. The V gene's germline CDR1 is SGHNT and CDR2 YYREEE (reference sequence). The CDR3 contains 15 residues. Clinical history reported by participants formed the basis on which cohorts were assigned.

The sample consisted of PBMCs or T cells enriched from blood (not recorded which). This rearrangement joins TRBV5-4 to TRBJ1-3; D is possibly TRBD1 (6 bases). This sequence was found in a young woman who had recovered from COVID-19. The CDR3 region has the DNA TGTGCCAGCAGCACCACTGGGGGGGCAGGAAACACCATATATTTT. It translates to CASSTTGGAGNTIYF. Filled out from reference TRBV5-4 and TRBJ1-3, the complete variable domain reads ETGVTQSPTHLIKTRGQQVTLRCSSQSGHNTVSWYQQALGQGPQFIFQYYREEENGRGNFPPRFSGLQFPNYSSELNVNALELDDSALYLCASSTTGGAGNTIYFGEGSWLTVV.